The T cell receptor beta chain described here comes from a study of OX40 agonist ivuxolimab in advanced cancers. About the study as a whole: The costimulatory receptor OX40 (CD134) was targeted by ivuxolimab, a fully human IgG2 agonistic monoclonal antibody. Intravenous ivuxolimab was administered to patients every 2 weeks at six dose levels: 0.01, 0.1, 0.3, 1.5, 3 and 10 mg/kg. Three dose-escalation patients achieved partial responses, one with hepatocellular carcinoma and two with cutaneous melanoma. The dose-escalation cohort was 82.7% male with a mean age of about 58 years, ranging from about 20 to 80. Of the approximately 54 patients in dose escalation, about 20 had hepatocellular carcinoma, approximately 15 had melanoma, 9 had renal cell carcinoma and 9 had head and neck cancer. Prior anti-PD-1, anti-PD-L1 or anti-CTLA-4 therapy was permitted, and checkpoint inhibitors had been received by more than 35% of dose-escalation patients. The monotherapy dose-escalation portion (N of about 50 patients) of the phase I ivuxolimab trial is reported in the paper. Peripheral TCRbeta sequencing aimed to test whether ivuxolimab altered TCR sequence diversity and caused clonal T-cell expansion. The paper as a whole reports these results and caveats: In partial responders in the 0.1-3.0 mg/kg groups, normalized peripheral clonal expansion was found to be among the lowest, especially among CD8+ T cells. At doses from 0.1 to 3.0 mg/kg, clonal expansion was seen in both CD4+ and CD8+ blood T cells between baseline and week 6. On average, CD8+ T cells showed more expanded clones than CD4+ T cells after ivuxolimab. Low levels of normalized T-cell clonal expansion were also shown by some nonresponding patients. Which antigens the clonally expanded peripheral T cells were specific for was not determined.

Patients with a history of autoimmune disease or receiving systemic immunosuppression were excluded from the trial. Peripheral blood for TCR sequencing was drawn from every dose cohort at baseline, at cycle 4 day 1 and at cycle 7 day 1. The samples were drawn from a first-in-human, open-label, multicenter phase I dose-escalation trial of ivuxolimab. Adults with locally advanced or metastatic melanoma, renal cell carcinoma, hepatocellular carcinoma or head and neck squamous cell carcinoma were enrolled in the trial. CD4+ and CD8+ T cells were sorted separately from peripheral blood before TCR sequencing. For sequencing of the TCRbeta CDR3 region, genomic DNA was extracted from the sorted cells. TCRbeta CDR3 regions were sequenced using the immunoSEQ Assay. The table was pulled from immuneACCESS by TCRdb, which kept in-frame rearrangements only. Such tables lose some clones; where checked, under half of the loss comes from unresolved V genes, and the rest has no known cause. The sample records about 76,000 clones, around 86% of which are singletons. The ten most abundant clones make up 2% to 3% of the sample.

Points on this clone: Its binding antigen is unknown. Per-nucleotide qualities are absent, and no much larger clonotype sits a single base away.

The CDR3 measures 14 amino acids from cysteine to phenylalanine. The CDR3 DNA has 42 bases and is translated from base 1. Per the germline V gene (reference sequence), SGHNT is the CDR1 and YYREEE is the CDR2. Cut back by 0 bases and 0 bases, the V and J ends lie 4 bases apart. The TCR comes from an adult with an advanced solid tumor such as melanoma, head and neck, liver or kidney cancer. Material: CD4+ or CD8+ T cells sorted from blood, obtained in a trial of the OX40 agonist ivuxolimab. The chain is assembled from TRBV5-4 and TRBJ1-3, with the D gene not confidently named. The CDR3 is CASSLDLSGNTIYF. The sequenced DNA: TGTGCCAGCAGCTTGGATCTCTCTGGAAACACCATATATTTT. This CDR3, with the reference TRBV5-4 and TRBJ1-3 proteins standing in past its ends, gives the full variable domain ETGVTQSPTHLIKTRGQQVTLRCSSQSGHNTVSWYQQALGQGPQFIFQYYREEENGRGNFPPRFSGLQFPNYSSELNVNALELDDSALYLCASSLDLSGNTIYFGEGSWLTVV.